This T cell receptor beta chain was documented in a study of OX40 agonist ivuxolimab in advanced cancers. Study at large: The patients received ivuxolimab by intravenous route every 2 weeks at 0.01 to 10 mg/kg. A history of anti-PD-1, anti-PD-L1 or anti-CTLA-4 therapy was acceptable, and 40% to 45% had some.

Profiled with immunoSEQ multiplex PCR; TCRdb holds only in-frame clones, not every one. In the table there are roughly 60,000 clones, 70% to 90% of which are singletons. This clone was seen only once. The CDR3 runs 14 residues. Germline V gene lookup returns CDR1 MNHNS and CDR2 SASEGT. V lost 4 bases, J lost 0 bases, and 2 bases stayed unmatched. The material sequenced was CD4+ or CD8+ T cells sorted from blood, taken in a trial of the OX40 agonist ivuxolimab. The TCR comes from an adult with an advanced solid tumor such as melanoma, head and neck, liver or kidney cancer. The V gene is TRBV6-1, the J gene TRBJ2-5; 7 nucleotides align to TRBD1. CDR3 region: CASSAGQNQETQYF. As DNA, the CDR3 is TGTGCCAGCAGTGCGGGACAGAACCAAGAGACCCAGTACTTC.